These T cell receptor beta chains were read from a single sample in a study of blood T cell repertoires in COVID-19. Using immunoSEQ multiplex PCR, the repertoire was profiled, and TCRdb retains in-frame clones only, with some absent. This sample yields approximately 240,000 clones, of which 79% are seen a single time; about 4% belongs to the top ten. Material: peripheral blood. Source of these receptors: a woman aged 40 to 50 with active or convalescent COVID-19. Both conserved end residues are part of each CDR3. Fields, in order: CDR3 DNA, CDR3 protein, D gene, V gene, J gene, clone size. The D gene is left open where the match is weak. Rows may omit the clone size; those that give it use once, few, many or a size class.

CDR3 DNA: TGCAGCGTTGAACTTGACAGGGGGCCCCACTTC
CDR3 protein: CSVELDRGPHF
D gene: TRBD1
V gene: TRBV29-1
J gene: TRBJ2-4
clone size: once

CDR3 DNA: TGTGCCAGCTCACCGCCCAGGGTATACGAGCAGTTCTTC
CDR3 protein: CASSPPRVYEQFF
D gene: -
V gene: TRBV18
J gene: TRBJ2-1
clone size: -

CDR3 DNA: TGTGCCAGCAGTTACCGTGACAGGGGTAACGAGCAGTACTTC
CDR3 protein: CASSYRDRGNEQYF
D gene: TRBD1
V gene: TRBV6-5
J gene: TRBJ2-7
clone size: -

CDR3 DNA: TGTGCCAGCAGTCCCACAGGGTTCTACACCGGGGAGCTGTTTTTT
CDR3 protein: CASSPTGFYTGELFF
D gene: -
V gene: TRBV6-5
J gene: TRBJ2-2
clone size: -

CDR3 DNA: TGCGCCAGCAGCCAAGGGGCGGGGAAGAACACTGAAGCTTTCTTT
CDR3 protein: CASSQGAGKNTEAFF
D gene: -
V gene: TRBV4-1
J gene: TRBJ1-1
clone size: -

CDR3 DNA: TGCAGCCATCGCAGGGGGCCTGACACAGATACGCAGTATTTT
CDR3 protein: CSHRRGPDTDTQYF
D gene: TRBD1
V gene: TRBV29-1
J gene: TRBJ2-3
clone size: few

CDR3 DNA: TGCGCCAGCAGCTTGGACAGGGACCTGAAGAACACTGAAGCTTTCTTT
CDR3 protein: CASSLDRDLKNTEAFF
D gene: -
V gene: TRBV5-1
J gene: TRBJ1-1
clone size: -

CDR3 DNA: TGTGCCAGCTCATTCCGGGACAGGGGGAACTACGAGCAGTACTTC
CDR3 protein: CASSFRDRGNYEQYF
D gene: TRBD1
V gene: TRBV18
J gene: TRBJ2-7
clone size: -

CDR3 DNA: TGTGCCAGCAGCTTAATGGTGAGAGGGTTTTGGACTGAAGCTTTCTTT
CDR3 protein: CASSLMVRGFWTEAFF
D gene: -
V gene: TRBV7-9
J gene: TRBJ1-1
clone size: few

CDR3 DNA: TGTGCCAGCAGCTCTACAGGGGGCGGCTATGGCTACACCTTC
CDR3 protein: CASSSTGGGYGYTF
D gene: TRBD1
V gene: TRBV7-8
J gene: TRBJ1-2
clone size: once

CDR3 DNA: TGTGCCAGCAGCCAAATGCAGGGGTCGCTTCCCGGGGAGCTGTTTTTT
CDR3 protein: CASSQMQGSLPGELFF
D gene: -
V gene: TRBV3-1/TRBV3-2
J gene: TRBJ2-2
clone size: -

CDR3 DNA: TGTGCCAGCAGCCCGCAGGGTTACAATGAGCAGTTCTTC
CDR3 protein: CASSPQGYNEQFF
D gene: -
V gene: TRBV11-3
J gene: TRBJ2-1
clone size: -

CDR3 DNA: TGTGCCAGTAGTATCGGGGTCGGTGAAAAACTGTTTTTT
CDR3 protein: CASSIGVGEKLFF
D gene: -
V gene: TRBV19
J gene: TRBJ1-4
clone size: few

CDR3 DNA: TGTGCCAGCGGGGGGGCTAACACCGGGGAGCTGTTTTTT
CDR3 protein: CASGGANTGELFF
D gene: -
V gene: TRBV5-4
J gene: TRBJ2-2
clone size: -

CDR3 DNA: TGTGCCAGCAGTTTCTACCCGGGTTCCTTGTTTTTT
CDR3 protein: CASSFYPGSLFF
D gene: -
V gene: TRBV27
J gene: TRBJ1-4
clone size: -

CDR3 DNA: TGTGCCAGTACCCCGGACACCCCGGCGGCAACTAATGAAAAACTGTTTTTT
CDR3 protein: CASTPDTPAATNEKLFF
D gene: -
V gene: TRBV19
J gene: TRBJ1-4
clone size: -